At least ten counts were recorded for the clone carrying this TCR beta chain. Its antigen is undetermined. This record comes from a study of human T cells and chemical hapten exposure. This sample's time point: healthy volunteer bleed at 2 weeks. Unfractionated whole blood yielded the extracted total RNA. Whole-study findings and limits: TCRs above 1 in 1000 frequency stayed constant with DPC sensitization.

MiXCR was run by TCRdb on the RACE reads, yielding one entry per CDR3 protein. Of about 50,000 distinct CDR3 sequences in the sample, roughly 4% were seen once. The CDR3 is 17 amino acids. The V gene's germline CDR1 is SGHDT and CDR2 YYEEEE. Losses at the gene ends were 2 bases for V and 7 bases for J; bases not matched to a gene: 14. The specimen was whole blood. The chain has TRBV5-6 and TRBJ2-1; TRBD2 matches at 8 bases. This receptor was taken from a female donor in good health. Some clones in this sample may be carry-over from other donors' samples. CDR3 residues: CASSFGGRSGGWNEQFF. CDR3 coding DNA: TGTGCCAGCAGCTTCGGTGGGAGAAGCGGGGGTTGGAATGAGCAGTTCTTC.